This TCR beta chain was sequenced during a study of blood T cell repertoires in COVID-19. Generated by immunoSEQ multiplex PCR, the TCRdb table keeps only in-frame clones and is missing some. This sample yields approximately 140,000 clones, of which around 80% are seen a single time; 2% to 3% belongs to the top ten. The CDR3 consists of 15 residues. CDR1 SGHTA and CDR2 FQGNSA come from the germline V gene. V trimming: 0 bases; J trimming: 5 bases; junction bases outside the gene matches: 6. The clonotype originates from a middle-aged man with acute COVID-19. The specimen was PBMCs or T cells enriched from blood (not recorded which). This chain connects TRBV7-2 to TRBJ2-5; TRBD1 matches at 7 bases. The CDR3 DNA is TGTGCCAGCAGCTTAGCCCTGACAGGGCAGGAGACCCAGTACTTC. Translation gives CASSLALTGQETQYF.